This T cell receptor beta chain was sequenced during a study of identical twins. Study findings and constraints: Conclusions came from cross-sectional statistical analysis, not from following the same donors.

This clonotype showed up just a few times. No antigen is known for it. CDR3 size: 15 residues. Germline values: CDR1 SNHLY, CDR2 FYNNEI. V was pared by 6 bases and J by 9 bases, with 10 bases of the junction left unmatched. TCRdb reanalysed the 5' RACE reads using MiXCR and keeps one entry per CDR3 protein. This table holds just under 550,000 distinct CDR3 sequences, about 15% found once. These sequences were also reported in another study, on yellow fever vaccine responses in identical twins.

This chain joins TRBV2 and TRBJ2-1; 11 nucleotides align to TRBD1. Sequencing was carried out using CD4+ T cells sorted from blood. This receptor was identified in a young woman in good health. Written as DNA, the CDR3 is TGTGCCAGCAGGGAAAATTGGACAGGGGGCTTTGAGCAGTTCTTC. It is translated as CASRENWTGGFEQFF.